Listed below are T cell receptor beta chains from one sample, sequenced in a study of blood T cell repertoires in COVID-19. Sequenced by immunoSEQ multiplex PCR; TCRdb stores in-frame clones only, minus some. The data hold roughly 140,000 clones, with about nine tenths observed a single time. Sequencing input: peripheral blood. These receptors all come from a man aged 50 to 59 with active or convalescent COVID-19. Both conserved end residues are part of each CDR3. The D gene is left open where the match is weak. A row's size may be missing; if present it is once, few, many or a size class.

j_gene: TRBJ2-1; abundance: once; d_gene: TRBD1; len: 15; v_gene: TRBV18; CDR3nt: TGTGCCAGCTCACCGCTAGGGACAGCTAGAAGTGAGCAGTTCTTC; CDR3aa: CASSPLGTARSEQFF
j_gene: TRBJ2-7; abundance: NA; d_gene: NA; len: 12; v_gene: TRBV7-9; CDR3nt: TGTGCCAGCAGCTCCTGGGCTGAAGAGCAGTACTTC; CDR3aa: CASSSWAEEQYF
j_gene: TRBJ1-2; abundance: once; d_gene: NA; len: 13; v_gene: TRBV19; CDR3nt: TGTGCCAGTAGGTTGGGGGGGCGAAGTGGCTACACCTTC; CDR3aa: CASRLGGRSGYTF
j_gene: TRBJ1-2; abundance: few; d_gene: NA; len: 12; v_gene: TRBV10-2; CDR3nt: TGCGCCAGCAGTGGACAGAGCTATGGCTACACCTTC; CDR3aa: CASSGQSYGYTF
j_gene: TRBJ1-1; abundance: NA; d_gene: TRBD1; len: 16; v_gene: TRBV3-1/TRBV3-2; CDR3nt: TGTGCCAGCAGCCATACTGGGACAGGGAGGGGTACTGAAGCTTTCTTT; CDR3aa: CASSHTGTGRGTEAFF
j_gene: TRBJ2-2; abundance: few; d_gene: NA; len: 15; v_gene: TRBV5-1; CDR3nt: TGCGCCAGCAGCTTCGACATTCCTAACACCGGGGAGCTGTTTTTT; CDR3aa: CASSFDIPNTGELFF
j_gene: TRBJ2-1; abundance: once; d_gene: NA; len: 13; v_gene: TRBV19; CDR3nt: TGTGCCAGTGGGGAGCCCCTGGGCAATGAGCAGTTCTTC; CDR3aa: CASGEPLGNEQFF
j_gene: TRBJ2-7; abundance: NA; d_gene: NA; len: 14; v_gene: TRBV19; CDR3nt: TGTGCCAGTAGTAGAGGGGGGGGCCCCCACGAGCAGTACTTC; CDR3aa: CASSRGGGPHEQYF
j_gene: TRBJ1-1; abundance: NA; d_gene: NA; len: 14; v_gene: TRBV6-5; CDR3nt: TGTGCCAGCAGAGCACAGGGATCTTTGCGTGAAGCTTTCTTT; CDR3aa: CASRAQGSLREAFF
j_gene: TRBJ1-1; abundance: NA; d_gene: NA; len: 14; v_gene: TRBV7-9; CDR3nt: TGTGCCAGCAGCTTAGGTCAGGGTAGGACTGAAGCTTTCTTT; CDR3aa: CASSLGQGRTEAFF
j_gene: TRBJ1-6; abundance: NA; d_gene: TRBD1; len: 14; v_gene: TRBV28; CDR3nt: TGTGCCAGCACCCTGACAGGGATTAATTCACCCCTCCACTTT; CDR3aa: CASTLTGINSPLHF
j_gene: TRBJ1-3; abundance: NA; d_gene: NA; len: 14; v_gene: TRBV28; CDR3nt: TGTGCCAGCAGCACCGGGGGCTCTGGAAACACCATATATTTT; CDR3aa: CASSTGGSGNTIYF
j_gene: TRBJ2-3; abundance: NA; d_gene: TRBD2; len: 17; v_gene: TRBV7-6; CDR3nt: TGTGCCAGCAGCTGGGGGACTAGCGGGAGGGCCCTTGATACGCAGTATTTT; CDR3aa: CASSWGTSGRALDTQYF
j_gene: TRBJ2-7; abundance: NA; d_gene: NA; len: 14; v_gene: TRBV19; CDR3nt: TGTGCCAGTAATGGGCCCCAGAGCCCCTACGAGCAGTACTTC; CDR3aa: CASNGPQSPYEQYF
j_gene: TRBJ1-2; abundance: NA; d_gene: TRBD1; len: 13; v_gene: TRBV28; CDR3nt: TGTGCCAGCAGCCCTGGACAGGTTCAACGGCATACCTTC; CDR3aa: CASSPGQVQRHTF
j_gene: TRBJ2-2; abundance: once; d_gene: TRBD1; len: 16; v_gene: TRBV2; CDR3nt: TGTGCCAGCACCTGGAACAGGGGGCGAGGCACCGGGGAGCTGTTTTTT; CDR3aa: CASTWNRGRGTGELFF